This TCR beta chain was sequenced for a study of T-cell memory formation after mild COVID-19. Study in general: Across donors, TCR clusters were largely donor specific.

TCRdb used MiXCR to reprocess the 5' RACE reads, holding one entry per CDR3 protein. The table has about 270,000 distinct CDR3 sequences, 16% seen once; the top ten hold approximately 23%. With respect to this clonotype: Antigen specificity is unknown.

The CDR3 is 11 amino acids. V lost 7 bases, J lost 4 bases, and 5 bases lay in between. Germline V gene sequence: CDR1 ENHRY, CDR2 SYGVKD. Overall study results and limits: SARS-CoV-2 specificity of second-wave clones peaking day 37 was unconfirmed. The study found contracting CD4+ clones mainly in CM and EM and contracting CD8+ clones in EMRA. Clones that shrank (day 15 to 85) were balanced CD4/CD8, whereas later expanders leaned CD4+.

The specimen sequenced was PBMCs or a T cell subset sorted from them (not recorded which). This chain uses TRBV10-3 with TRBJ2-1; TRBD1 is a possible D gene (5 bases). The clonotype originates from a man aged 18 to 30 who had mild COVID-19 (a few samples of this study predate the infection). Cell type and time point are not known. The CDR3 is CAIKGYNEQFF. CDR3 coding DNA: TGTGCCATCAAGGGGTACAATGAGCAGTTCTTC.